One sample yielded the 25 T cell receptor beta chains listed below, sequenced in a study of response to subunit inactivated influenza vaccine. Using its own MiXCR run on the RT-PCR reads, TCRdb lists one record per CDR3 protein. The table lists about 780,000 distinct CDR3 sequences, less than 20% of them singletons. Sequenced here: PBMCs from blood, sampled less than 6 days after vaccination. All receptors come from a man aged 50 to 59 who received an inactivated influenza vaccine.

This clonotype has just a few counts. This chain connects TRBV9 to TRBJ2-5, with 9 bases lining up with TRBD2. The CDR3 has 14 residues. After removal of 3 bases from V and 5 bases from J, the junction contained 5 bases not matched to a gene. Germline V gives CDR1 SGDLS, CDR2 YYNGEE. The CDR3 spells CASSAIAGEETQYF. The CDR3 bases are TGTGCCAGCAGCGCAATAGCGGGAGAGGAGACCCAGTACTTC.

The V and J genes are TRBV5-1 and TRBJ2-7; D assignment may be TRBD1 or TRBD2 (6 bases each). Trimming removed 0 bases at V and 1 base at J, with 20 bases between. Germline V gene lookup returns CDR1 SGHRS and CDR2 YFSETQ. The CDR3 length is 18 residues. CDR3 residues: CASSLGTNKGGQSYEQYF. The CDR3 DNA reads as TGCGCCAGCAGCTTGGGGACCAATAAAGGGGGGCAATCCTACGAGCAGTACTTC.

This clonotype showed up just a few times. The J gene is TRBJ2-2, the V gene TRBV5-1; D might be TRBD2 (6 bases). The germline V gene has CDR1 SGHRS and CDR2 YFSETQ. The V gene lost 4 bases and the J gene lost 2 bases, with 15 bases spanning the gap. The CDR3 covers 16 residues. For the CDR3, the DNA is TGCGCCAGCAGCCCCTTCGTGGGAGGCAACACCGGGGAGCTGTTTTTT. As protein: CASSPFVGGNTGELFF.

The rearrangement joins TRBV28 to TRBJ2-7; D not resolved. The CDR3 has 14 residues. CDR1 and CDR2 from the germline V gene are MDHEN and SYDVKM. V dropped 8 bases and J dropped 3 bases, with 17 bases sitting between them. CDR3 DNA sequence: TGTGCCAGCGGCTTGACCCAGCAGCTCTACGAGCAGTACTTC. It specifies CASGLTQQLYEQYF.

This clonotype has only a few counts. The chain recombines TRBV10-3 with TRBJ1-1; D perhaps matches TRBD1 (5 bases). V shed 1 base and J shed 3 bases, with 9 bases lying between them. Germline-derived CDR1 and CDR2 are ENHRY and SYGVKD. This CDR3 has 14 residues. The CDR3 here is CAISEYQGDTEAFF. For the CDR3, the DNA is TGTGCCATCAGTGAGTACCAGGGTGACACTGAAGCTTTCTTT.

This rearrangement joins TRBV11-2 to TRBJ2-3; 12 bases are a match to TRBD2. The CDR3 sequence is 19 residues long. From germline, CDR1 is SGHAT and CDR2 FQNNGV. V lost 5 bases to trimming and J lost 1 base; unmatched junction nucleotides: 13. The CDR3 DNA follows: TGTGCCAGCAGCCTCTGGGGGCTAGCGGGGGGGCCGGGCACAGATACGCAGTATTTT. As protein: CASSLWGLAGGPGTDTQYF.

This clonotype occurred a few times. The rearrangement links TRBV29-1 to TRBJ2-1, with TRBD1 matching 9 bases. V trimming: 2 bases; J trimming: 7 bases; junction bases outside the gene matches: 6. The germline CDR1 and CDR2 sequences are SQVTM and ANQGSEA. The CDR3 extends over 14 amino acids. The CDR3 loop reads CSVESGTGHNEQFF. The CDR3 region has the DNA TGCAGCGTTGAATCCGGGACAGGGCATAATGAGCAGTTCTTC.

This clonotype was counted many times. The chain employs TRBV20-1 and TRBJ2-3; unclear D gene. Germline values: CDR1 DFQATT, CDR2 SNEGSKA (reference sequence). The ends were cut back, 3 bases at V and 1 base at J, with 8 bases in the middle. The CDR3 sequence is 13 residues long. CDR3 DNA sequence: TGCAGTGCTAGTGCCCTGGGCACAGATACGCAGTATTTT. It codes for CSASALGTDTQYF.

This clonotype was recorded a few times. V usage is TRBV12-3 or TRBV12-4 and J usage is TRBJ2-7, with 9 bases that match TRBD1. The CDR3 extends over 15 amino acids. V dropped 7 bases and J dropped 7; count of bases not matched to a gene: 14. In DNA form, the CDR3 reads TGTGCCAGCACCGATACGGGACAGGGTATAGGAGAGCAGTACTTC. Its translation is CASTDTGQGIGEQYF.

This clonotype has only a few counts. This chain joins TRBV20-1 and TRBJ1-4; TRBD1 is a possible D gene (5 bases). V was trimmed by 3 bases and J by 8 bases, leaving 19 bases between them. Germline assignment: CDR1 DFQATT and CDR2 SNEGSKA (reference sequence). The CDR3 is made up of 15 amino acids. The CDR3 DNA follows: TGCAGTGCTAGCCTCCCCGGGGGTACTAGGGAAAAACTGTTTTTT. This translates into CSASLPGGTREKLFF.

The J gene is TRBJ1-6, the V gene TRBV12-3 or TRBV12-4; D not resolved. The CDR3 is 13 residues long. Trimming left V 5 bases short and J 12 bases short, with 14 bases between. The CDR3 loop is CASSTRRTRPLHF. The DNA of the CDR3 is TGTGCCAGCAGTACCCGACGGACTAGACCCCTCCACTTT.

The V call is TRBV7-8, the J call TRBJ1-1, with TRBD1 matching over 8 bases. Trimming cost V 3 bases and J 6 bases; bases outside gene matches: 12. Looked up from germline, CDR1 is SGHVS and CDR2 is FQNEAQ. The CDR3 runs 16 residues. The CDR3 protein is CASSFGSGTGEPEAFF. The CDR3 DNA follows: TGTGCCAGCAGCTTTGGCTCCGGGACAGGAGAACCTGAAGCTTTCTTT.

Only a few counts were recorded for this clonotype. The chain has TRBV28 and TRBJ2-1, with unresolved D. Per germline, CDR1 MDHEN and CDR2 SYDVKM. V gave up 5 bases and J gave up 0 bases, with 8 bases separating them. There are 14 residues in the CDR3. CDR3 sequence (DNA): TGTGCCAGCAGTGGGGTGAGCTCCTACAATGAGCAGTTCTTC. This codes for CASSGVSSYNEQFF.

In this sample, this clonotype turned up a few times. The chain has TRBV7-9 and TRBJ1-1; TRBD1 aligns across 8 bases. Germline V lookup: CDR1 SEHNR, CDR2 FQNEAQ (reference sequence). The junction had 6 bases not matched to a gene; V was cut back by 5 bases and J by 1 base. This CDR3 region has 15 residues. This CDR3 reads CASSQRTGQNTEAFF. As DNA, the CDR3 is TGTGCCAGCAGCCAGAGGACAGGGCAGAACACTGAAGCTTTCTTT.

The chain joins TRBV7-9 to TRBJ2-1; no firm D call. This CDR3 spans 11 amino acids. Trimming stripped 3 bases from V and 12 bases from J, with 9 bases between. Germline-derived CDR1 and CDR2 are SEHNR and FQNEAQ (reference sequence). For the CDR3, the DNA is TGTGCCAGCAGCTTCTCGACACCGCAGTTCTTC. Amino acid sequence: CASSFSTPQFF.

The V gene is TRBV12-3 or TRBV12-4, the J gene TRBJ2-3, with 12 bases aligning to TRBD2. This CDR3 spans 16 amino acids. J lost 3 bases, V lost 6 bases, and 7 bases had no gene match. In DNA form, the CDR3 reads TGTGCCAGCAGAAGAGCTAGCGGGGGGGGAACAGATACGCAGTATTTT. Translation gives CASRRASGGGTDTQYF.

This clonotype has more than one count but fewer than ten. This chain joins TRBV12-3 or TRBV12-4 and TRBJ2-5; D ambiguous. The CDR3 is 13 residues long. V was pared by 4 bases and J by 5 bases, with 11 bases between. The CDR3 DNA reads as TGTGCCAGCAGTTCACTCTTAGGGGAGACCCAGTACTTC. Its translation is CASSSLLGETQYF.

This clonotype has just a few counts. The genes are TRBV28 and TRBJ2-1; tentatively, D is TRBD2 (6 bases). The V gene lost 6 bases and the J gene lost 0 bases, with 12 bases spanning the gap. This CDR3 comprises 15 residues. From germline, CDR1 is MDHEN and CDR2 SYDVKM. CDR3 loop: CASSIRRDSYNEQFF. As DNA, the CDR3 is TGTGCCAGCAGCATTCGGCGGGACTCCTACAATGAGCAGTTCTTC.

The sample holds many counts of this clonotype. The rearrangement uses TRBV5-1 and TRBJ2-1; D unresolved. CDR3 length equals 11 residues. With 0 bases removed from V and 5 bases from J, the gap between germline ends came to 0 bases. Germline V lookup: CDR1 SGHRS, CDR2 YFSETQ. Here the CDR3 DNA reads TGCGCCAGCAGCTTGGACAATGAGCAGTTCTTC. Amino acid sequence: CASSLDNEQFF.

The rearrangement links TRBV18 to TRBJ2-7, with a weak D call TRBD2 (6 bases). Trimming cost V 3 bases and J 5 bases, with 11 bases left between them. The CDR3 length is 13 residues. Looked up from germline, CDR1 is KGHSH and CDR2 is LQKENI. In DNA, the CDR3 is TGTGCCAGCTCACCTCCATGGGGGGACGAGCAGTACTTC. Residues: CASSPPWGDEQYF.

This clonotype turned up a few times. V is TRBV5-1 and J is TRBJ1-1; 7 bases align to TRBD1. The CDR3 is 15 residues long. The germline CDR1 and CDR2 sequences are SGHRS and YFSETQ. The J segment lost 1 base and the V segment lost 5 bases, leaving 8 bases of the junction unmatched. CDR3: CASRTTGQPNTEAFF. CDR3 DNA: TGCGCCAGCAGAACGACAGGGCAACCGAACACTGAAGCTTTCTTT.

The chain couples TRBV2 to TRBJ2-5; TRBD2 aligns across 10 bases. CDR3 length: 16 residues. Germline CDR1 reads SNHLY; CDR2 reads FYNNEI. V gave up 2 bases and J gave up 3 bases; unmatched junction bases: 6. The CDR3 nucleotides are TGTGCCAGCAGTGAATCGGCTAGCGGGGGAGAAGAGACCCAGTACTTC. Translation gives CASSESASGGEETQYF. Full variable domain (remainder filled in from reference TRBV2 and TRBJ2-5): EPEVTQTPSHQVTQMGQEVILRCVPISNHLYFYWYRQILGQKVEFLVSFYNNEISEKSEIFDDQFSVERPDGSNFTLKIRSTKLEDSAMYFCASSESASGGEETQYFGPGTRLLVL.

This rearrangement joins TRBV20-1 to TRBJ2-7; D uncertain. CDR3 length equals 10 residues. V was pared by 6 bases and J by 5 bases, with 8 bases between. Germline V lookup: CDR1 DFQATT, CDR2 SNEGSKA (reference sequence). Here the CDR3 DNA reads TGCAGTGCCCTTTATCACGAGCAGTACTTC. Encoded protein: CSALYHEQYF.

The chain has TRBV6-1 and TRBJ1-6; D not certain. Germline V CDR1 and CDR2: MNHNS, SASEGT. This CDR3 region has 16 residues. The germline V and J ends were trimmed by 0 bases and 9 bases, with 15 bases remaining between them. In DNA, the CDR3 is TGTGCCAGCAGTGAAGCTGGGTTGTGGGCTGTTTCACCCCTCCACTTT. Encoded protein: CASSEAGLWAVSPLHF.

This clonotype was counted a few times. The rearrangement uses TRBV6-2 or TRBV6-3 and TRBJ2-7; 7 bases are a match to TRBD2. The CDR3 consists of 14 residues. CDR1 MNHEY and CDR2 SVGEGT come from the germline V gene. Trimming removed 7 bases from V and 3 bases from J; junction bases left unmatched: 9. Here the CDR3 DNA reads TGTGCCAGCAATCGGTCGGGAGGACGCTACGAGCAGTACTTC. Encoded protein: CASNRSGGRYEQYF.